This T cell receptor (beta chain) was profiled in a study of T cells in Graves' hyperthyroidism and ophthalmopathy. The study, taken as a whole, reports: Most clonotypes expanded in thyroid above 0.001 were likewise present in blood.

Lactation, pregnancy, other autoimmune disease or uncontrolled infection excluded patients. Amplified regions were TCR beta CDR3 sequences from RNA transcripts. RT-PCR in the first round (using the HTBI primer set) targeted the TCR CDR3. TCRdb analysed the multiplex PCR reads with MiXCR anew, one entry per CDR3 protein. The sample comprises over 500,000 distinct CDR3 sequences, about 46% of which are singletons, and about 40% rests with the top ten. This clonotype was found many times. Antigen specificity is unknown. The CDR3 runs 13 residues. Germline values: CDR1 DFQATT, CDR2 SNEGSKA (reference sequence).

The sequenced sample was peripheral blood or thyroid tissue (not recorded which). The TCR originated in an adult woman with Graves' disease, either hyperthyroidism or ophthalmopathy (not recorded which). The J gene is TRBJ2-6, the V gene TRBV20-1; D unresolved. CDR3 DNA sequence: TGCAGCCGGAATTTCCCTGGGGCCAACGTCCTGACTTTC. Residues: CSRNFPGANVLTF.